One and the same sample provided the 10 T cell receptor beta chains below, sequenced in a study of resident and recirculating memory T cells in vitiligo. Profiled with immunoSEQ multiplex PCR; TCRdb holds only in-frame clones, not every one. The sample holds tens of thousands of clones; just over 90% are singletons and the top ten take 5%. Sequenced sample: blood. Receptor source: a male donor with vitiligo.

The gene calls are TRBV7-3 and TRBJ2-1; D possibly corresponds to TRBD2 (6 bases). V was pared by 3 bases and J by 3 bases, with 15 bases between. From germline, CDR1 is SGHTA and CDR2 FQGTGA. The CDR3 is 16 residues long. The CDR3 DNA reads as TGTGCCAGCAGCTTGGTAACCGGCGGGAACTACAATGAGCAGTTCTTC. Its translation: CASSLVTGGNYNEQFF.

The rearrangement joins TRBV5-1 to TRBJ2-7; D may be TRBD2 (6 bases). The CDR3 covers 13 residues. V lost 3 bases and J 5 bases, leaving 12 bases between the germline ends. The germline V gene has CDR1 SGHRS and CDR2 YFSETQ. This CDR3 reads CASSSGWGDEQYF. The DNA for the CDR3 is TGCGCCAGCAGCTCCGGGTGGGGGGACGAGCAGTACTTC.

This clone is a singleton in its sample. This rearrangement joins TRBV27 to TRBJ1-5; TRBD1 matches at 8 bases. Germline-derived CDR1 and CDR2 are MNHEY and SMNVEV (reference sequence). Trimming at V came to 9 bases and at J to 6 bases, leaving 4 bases not matched to a gene. The CDR3 contains 12 residues. In nucleotides, the CDR3 is TGTGCCAGTAAGACAGGGGCTCAGCCCCAGCATTTT. Translating it yields CASKTGAQPQHF.

The chain recombines TRBV15 with TRBJ1-5; TRBD1 is a possible D gene (6 bases). Germline-derived CDR1 and CDR2 are LNHNV and YYDKDF (reference sequence). The CDR3 sequence is 14 residues long. With 4 bases removed from V and 5 bases from J, the gap between germline ends came to 12 bases. As DNA, the CDR3 is TGTGCCACCAGCATGGTCAGGGGTTATCAGCCCCAGCATTTT. Translation gives CATSMVRGYQPQHF.

The chain combines TRBV7-2 with TRBJ1-4; TRBD1 aligns across 12 bases. CDR1 SGHTA and CDR2 FQGNSA come from the germline V gene. CDR3 length: 16 amino acids. Trimming removed 5 bases from V and 10 bases from J; junction bases left unmatched: 11. CDR3 in DNA: TGTGCCAGCAGCCCACCCTGGGACAGGGGGCTCGGAAAACTGTTTTTT. Protein sequence: CASSPPWDRGLGKLFF.

The chain is built from TRBV5-1 and TRBJ2-7; TRBD1 matches 9 bases. V gave up 4 bases and J gave up 0 bases; unmatched junction bases: 8. This CDR3 has 16 residues. Germline V lookup: CDR1 SGHRS, CDR2 YFSETQ. Here the CDR3 DNA reads TGCGCCAGCAGCCTCAGGGGGACAGGGTCCTCCTACGAGCAGTACTTC. Translating gives CASSLRGTGSSYEQYF.

V usage is TRBV9 and J usage is TRBJ1-3; D is perhaps TRBD1 (5 bases). CDR1 is SGDLS and CDR2 is YYNGEE in the germline V gene. The CDR3 runs 17 residues. V was shortened by 0 bases and J by 9 bases, with 22 bases between the two germline ends. The CDR3 nucleotides read TGTGCCAGCAGCGTAGTGAGCGTACCGGGAGTGGGACGCACCATATATTTT. Encoded protein: CASSVVSVPGVGRTIYF.

V gene TRBV11-1 combines with J gene TRBJ2-3, with 7 bases identical to TRBD1. V gave up 6 bases and J gave up 2 bases; unmatched junction bases: 5. The CDR3 runs 14 residues. Germline V gene sequence: CDR1 SGHAT, CDR2 FQDESV (reference sequence). The CDR3 reads CASRPDRVTDTQYF. The CDR3 DNA follows: TGTGCCAGCAGACCCGACAGGGTCACAGATACGCAGTATTTT.

This rearrangement joins TRBV14 to TRBJ2-6; 8 bases line up with TRBD1. The CDR3 is 22 amino acids. V lost 0 bases to trimming and J lost 2 bases; unmatched junction nucleotides: 18. From germline, CDR1 is SGHDN and CDR2 FVKESK. The CDR3 nucleotides are TGTGCCAGCAGCCAAGACCGGCCCGGGTGGGCCAGGGGGCGGGCTGGGGCCAACGTCCTGACTTTC. This sequence encodes CASSQDRPGWARGRAGANVLTF.

The V and J genes are TRBV6-4 and TRBJ2-2; 7 bases line up with TRBD1. J was trimmed by 2 bases and V by 8 bases; bases with no gene match: 5. Germline V lookup: CDR1 MRHNA, CDR2 SNTAGT. This CDR3 spans 14 amino acids. The CDR3 here is CASRGQFNTGELFF. The CDR3 nucleotides read TGTGCCAGCCGGGGACAGTTCAACACCGGGGAGCTGTTTTTT.